What follows are 15 T cell receptor beta chains derived from one specimen sequenced in a study of spatial heterogeneity in lung cancer. General study findings and limits: Counts of expanded alpha and beta TCRs within tumors tracked the tumor nonsynonymous mutation count.

These receptors lack a known antigen. Time point in this sample: sample taken at primary tumor resection. One entry per CDR3 protein results from TCRdb running MiXCR on the 5' RACE reads. The table shows roughly 15,000 distinct CDR3 sequences, with less than 9.5% occurring only once. Material: lung tumor tissue, obtained at surgery. The receptors were gathered from a male donor with early-stage non-small cell lung cancer.

Concerning this clonotype: This sequence may be a read error, since a much larger clone differs from it by one base. CDR3 DNA: TGTGCCAGCACTCAGGCGAGGGCCGATACGCAGTATTTT. Its protein product is CASTQARADTQYF. The chain has TRBV7-2 and TRBJ2-3, with D perhaps TRBD2 (5 bases). The V end was cut by 7 bases, the J end by 6 bases, with 14 bases between. The CDR3 is made up of 13 amino acids. Per germline, CDR1 SGHTA and CDR2 FQGNSA.

The J gene is TRBJ1-1, the V gene TRBV29-1, with 7 nucleotides matching TRBD1. The CDR3 is 13 residues long. From germline, CDR1 is SQVTM and CDR2 ANQGSEA. Losses at the gene ends were 5 bases for V and 5 bases for J; bases not matched to a gene: 8. The CDR3 region has the DNA TGCAGCGTTCAACAGGGGACGATGACTGAAGCTTTCTTT. Its protein product is CSVQQGTMTEAFF.

The CDR3 here is CASSLDGRAANTEAFF. The CDR3 DNA is TGCGCCAGCAGCTTGGACGGACGGGCGGCGAACACTGAAGCTTTCTTT. The chain is built from TRBV5-1 and TRBJ1-1; no firm D call. Germline assignment: CDR1 SGHRS and CDR2 YFSETQ. V was cut by 0 bases and J by 1 base, with 13 bases left in between. The CDR3 has 16 residues.

The genes are TRBV7-2 and TRBJ2-5; the match to TRBD1 covers 9 bases. CDR1 SGHTA and CDR2 FQGNSA come from the germline V gene. The CDR3 runs to 14 residues. V was clipped by 5 bases and J by 6 bases; unmatched bases: 7. The CDR3 region is CASSAGQGRKTQYF. The CDR3, as DNA: TGTGCCAGCAGCGCCGGACAGGGGAGGAAGACCCAGTACTTC.

The chain joins TRBV6-2 or TRBV6-3 to TRBJ1-2; 7 nucleotides line up with TRBD1. Germline V lookup: CDR1 MNHEY, CDR2 SVGEGT. This CDR3 contains 15 residues. V was clipped by 5 bases and J by 2 bases; unmatched bases: 8. The CDR3 region has the DNA TGTGCCAGCAGTAAGGGGAGACAGGGAAACTATGGCTACACCTTC. As protein: CASSKGRQGNYGYTF.

V is TRBV5-1 and J is TRBJ1-2; 9 bases fit TRBD1. Per the germline V gene, CDR1 is SGHRS and CDR2 is YFSETQ. This CDR3 region has 14 residues. V shed 4 bases and J 5 bases; nucleotides not matched to a gene: 6. The CDR3 coding sequence is TGCGCCAGCAGCCTACCGGGACAGGGATATGGCTACACCTTC. This translates into CASSLPGQGYGYTF.

This clonotype was observed many times. The chain uses TRBV6-5 and TRBJ2-1, with D possibly called TRBD1 or TRBD2 (5 bases each). This CDR3 contains 17 residues. Germline V lookup: CDR1 MNHEY, CDR2 SVGAGI. V dropped 6 bases and J dropped 5 bases, with 23 bases sitting between them. As DNA, the CDR3 is TGTGCCAGCAGCCCTCCGGGGACCCCCAATACAAACAATGAGCAGTTCTTC. It specifies CASSPPGTPNTNNEQFF.

This clonotype was seen only a few times. V is TRBV27 and J is TRBJ1-5; TRBD1 is a possible D gene (5 bases). The V gene's germline CDR1 is MNHEY and CDR2 SMNVEV (reference sequence). CDR3 length equals 15 residues. V lost 0 bases, J lost 6 bases, and 12 bases lay in between. CDR3 loop: CASSLSGTTGQPQHF. Here the CDR3 DNA reads TGTGCCAGCAGTTTATCAGGGACCACCGGTCAGCCCCAGCATTTT.

This clonotype was picked up many times. The chain links TRBV5-1 to TRBJ2-4; TRBD1 aligns across 11 bases. From germline, CDR1 is SGHRS and CDR2 YFSETQ. The CDR3 is 18 amino acids. Trimming removed 0 bases from V and 3 bases from J; junction bases left unmatched: 8. The CDR3, as DNA: TGCGCCAGCAGCTTGGCGACGATTGGGACAGGGGGCAAAAACATTCAGTACTTC. As protein: CASSLATIGTGGKNIQYF. The complete variable domain, with remaining parts taken from reference TRBV5-1 and TRBJ2-4, reads KAGVTQTPRYLIKTRGQQVTLSCSPISGHRSVSWYQQTPGQGLQFLFEYFSETQRNKGNFPGRFSGRQFSNSRSEMNVSTLELGDSALYLCASSLATIGTGGKNIQYFGAGTRLSVL.

The CDR3 sequence is CASSRRSTDTQYF. CDR3 nucleotide sequence: TGTGCCAGCAGCCGACGGAGCACAGATACGCAGTATTTT. The V and J genes are TRBV6-5 and TRBJ2-3; no definite D call. The CDR3 loop spans 13 amino acids. Looked up from germline, CDR1 is MNHEY and CDR2 is SVGAGI. The V gene lost 6 bases and the J gene lost 0 bases, with 7 bases spanning the gap.

This clonotype was counted many times. The chain joins TRBV24-1 to TRBJ2-3, with TRBD2 identical over 7 bases. Germline trimming cut 6 bases from V and 1 base from J; bases unmatched to any gene: 9. The CDR3 spans 16 residues. Germline V gene lookup returns CDR1 KGHDR and CDR2 SFDVKD. The CDR3 spells CATSLGGRGGTDTQYF. CDR3 coding DNA: TGTGCCACCAGTCTGGGCGGCCGGGGGGGCACAGATACGCAGTATTTT.

This clonotype showed up many times. Written as DNA, the CDR3 is TGCGCCAGCAGTACCGGGACTAGCGATAATGAGCAGTTCTTC. Translating it yields CASSTGTSDNEQFF. The chain links TRBV10-1 to TRBJ2-1; TRBD2 aligns across 10 bases. V lost 5 bases and J lost 7; bases outside the gene matches: 5. Germline V gene sequence: CDR1 WNHNN, CDR2 SYGVQD (reference sequence). This CDR3 spans 14 amino acids.

Many counts were recorded for this clonotype. The chain combines TRBV7-6 with TRBJ2-2, with D possibly called TRBD1 or TRBD2 (5 bases each). Looked up from germline, CDR1 is SGHVS and CDR2 is FNYEAQ. The CDR3 covers 15 residues. Trimming stripped 5 bases from V and 1 base from J, with 11 bases between. This CDR3 is CASSDGTLNTGELFF. For the CDR3, the DNA is TGTGCCAGCAGCGACGGGACCTTGAACACCGGGGAGCTGTTTTTT.

This clonotype was picked up many times. The rearrangement joins TRBV18 to TRBJ1-4; the D is unclear. Germline CDR1 reads KGHSH; CDR2 reads LQKENI. The ends were cut back, 3 bases at V and 6 bases at J, with 11 bases in the middle. CDR3 size: 14 residues. Here the CDR3 reads CASSPRPYDEKLFF. CDR3 bases: TGTGCCAGCTCACCTAGGCCATACGATGAAAAACTGTTTTTT.

This clonotype was counted at least ten times. This sequence joins TRBV5-1 and TRBJ2-1, with TRBD2 matching 11 bases. This CDR3 has 16 residues. Germline V gene lookup returns CDR1 SGHRS and CDR2 YFSETQ. With V trimmed by 0 bases and J by 7 bases, 6 bases remained unmatched. CDR3 in amino acids: CASSLARLAGLNEQFF. CDR3 coding DNA: TGCGCCAGCAGCTTGGCACGACTAGCGGGATTGAATGAGCAGTTCTTC.